The T cell receptor beta chain under discussion was sequenced for a study of shared clonotypes between healthy human individuals. Here immunoSEQ multiplex PCR was the method, and the copy in TCRdb shows in-frame clones only, minus some. The sample includes about 550,000 clones, over 95% of them seen just once. Germline V lookup: CDR1 MDHEN, CDR2 SYDVKM. The CDR3 length is 19 residues. V trimming: 1 base; J trimming: 0 bases; junction bases outside the gene matches: 11. CD8 cells regarded as naive lacked CD45RO, were positively chosen for CCR7, and omitted terminally differentiated effector memory CD45RA+ cells.

The gene calls are TRBV28 and TRBJ1-1; 10 bases are shared with TRBD1. The origin of this receptor is a woman in her twenties or thirties in good health. The source material was naive CD8+ T cells sorted from blood. CDR3 DNA: TGTGCCAGCAGTTTATCCTTGGACAGGGGGGGCCTTATGAACACTGAAGCTTTCTTT. This translates into CASSLSLDRGGLMNTEAFF.